These T cell receptor beta chains were read from a single sample in a study of CD8+ T cells in alopecia areata. Assay: immunoSEQ multiplex PCR; the TCRdb copy retains only in-frame clones and omits some. The sample yields around 200,000 clones, roughly 50% seen once. The sequences come from CD8+ T cells sorted from blood, collected at week 24, from a patient treated with tofacitinib. Receptors were obtained from a human donor with alopecia areata. Each CDR3 is given with its conserved first and last residue. A D gene is named only where the DNA matches it firmly. Not every row has a clone size; where given, it reads once, few, many or a size class.

len | abundance | j_gene | d_gene | v_gene | CDR3aa | CDR3nt
15 | few | TRBJ2-7 | - | TRBV15 | CATSRDSGNSYEQYF | TGTGCCACCAGCAGAGATTCTGGGAACTCCTACGAGCAGTACTTC
13 | - | TRBJ1-1 | - | TRBV27 | CASSSLKDYEAFF | TGTGCCAGCAGTTCCCTAAAAGACTATGAAGCTTTCTTT
14 | - | TRBJ1-4 | - | TRBV27 | CASSSTANDEKLFF | TGTGCCAGCAGTTCGACAGCAAACGATGAAAAACTGTTTTTT
13 | - | TRBJ2-7 | - | TRBV27 | CASSPGRAYEQYF | TGTGCCAGCAGTCCTGGGAGAGCCTACGAGCAGTACTTC
12 | - | TRBJ1-5 | - | TRBV5-6 | CASSLADQPQHF | TGTGCCAGCAGCTTAGCTGACCAGCCCCAGCATTTT
15 | - | TRBJ1-2 | - | TRBV27 | CASSTQDRGFSGYTF | TGTGCCAGCAGTACACAGGACAGAGGTTTTTCCGGCTACACCTTC
11 | - | TRBJ1-1 | - | TRBV29-1 | CSVAQNTEAFF | TGCAGCGTTGCACAGAACACTGAAGCTTTCTTT
13 | - | TRBJ1-2 | TRBD1 | TRBV11-2 | CASSPGTAYGYTF | TGTGCCAGCAGCCCCGGGACAGCCTATGGCTACACCTTC
15 | - | TRBJ2-1 | TRBD2 | TRBV7-7 | CASSPRVAGDHEQFF | TGTGCCAGCAGCCCCCGGGTAGCGGGGGACCATGAGCAGTTCTTC
11 | - | TRBJ1-1 | - | TRBV2 | CASSLNTEAFF | TGTGCCAGCAGTCTGAACACTGAAGCTTTCTTT
16 | few | TRBJ1-4 | TRBD1 | TRBV2 | CASSRGTAERNEKLFF | TGTGCCAGCAGTAGAGGGACAGCCGAGAGGAATGAAAAACTGTTTTTT
12 | - | TRBJ2-7 | - | TRBV7-8 | CASSLVSYEQYF | TGTGCCAGCAGCTTAGTCAGCTACGAGCAGTACTTC
14 | few | TRBJ1-5 | - | TRBV4-1 | CASSSQNSNQPQHF | TGCGCCAGCAGCTCCCAGAATAGCAATCAGCCCCAGCATTTT
14 | - | TRBJ1-2 | - | TRBV30 | CAWNEWGANYGYTF | TGTGCCTGGAATGAATGGGGGGCAAACTATGGCTACACCTTC
13 | few | TRBJ1-1 | TRBD1 | TRBV30 | CAWTVTGGTEAFF | TGTGCCTGGACCGTGACAGGGGGCACTGAAGCTTTCTTT
14 | - | TRBJ2-7 | TRBD2 | TRBV2 | CASTGTSGGAEQYF | TGTGCCAGCACCGGGACTAGCGGGGGGGCCGAGCAGTACTTC
11 | few | TRBJ2-7 | - | TRBV10-1 | CASSDSYEQYF | TGCGCCAGCAGTGACTCCTACGAGCAGTACTTC
12 | few | TRBJ1-1 | TRBD1 | TRBV15 | CATGTENTEAFF | TGTGCCACCGGGACAGAGAACACTGAAGCTTTCTTT
12 | many | TRBJ2-2 | - | TRBV7-9 | CASSLGTGELFF | TGTGCCAGCAGCTTAGGCACCGGGGAGCTGTTTTTT
15 | - | TRBJ1-1 | - | TRBV30 | CAWSAGLRGNTEAFF | TGTGCCTGGAGCGCCGGGCTGAGGGGGAACACTGAAGCTTTCTTT
11 | - | TRBJ2-7 | - | TRBV7-9 | CASSGDGGQYF | TGTGCCAGCAGCGGGGACGGAGGGCAGTACTTC
14 | - | TRBJ2-7 | - | TRBV27 | CASSAIGSSYEQYF | TGTGCCAGTTCAGCAATCGGGAGCTCCTACGAGCAGTACTTC
15 | - | TRBJ1-5 | TRBD1 | TRBV6-6 | CASTLLGGADQPQHF | TGTGCCAGCACCCTTTTAGGGGGCGCCGACCAGCCCCAGCATTTT
15 | few | TRBJ2-2 | TRBD1 | TRBV13 | CASSPGDRGSGELFF | TGTGCCAGCAGCCCCGGGGACAGGGGGAGCGGGGAGCTGTTTTTT
16 | - | TRBJ2-7 | - | TRBV9 | CASSDRRTRSFDEQYF | TGTGCCAGCAGCGACAGACGGACCCGGTCGTTCGACGAGCAGTACTTC
12 | - | TRBJ2-3 | - | TRBV11-2 | CASSSVGGAQYF | TGTGCCAGCAGCTCCGTAGGGGGGGCGCAGTATTTT
12 | - | TRBJ1-1 | - | TRBV7-9 | CASSQTPEIAFF | TGTGCCAGCAGCCAAACTCCGGAGATCGCTTTCTTT
12 | few | TRBJ2-5 | - | TRBV2 | CASSERLETQYF | TGTGCCAGCAGTGAAAGGTTGGAGACCCAGTACTTC
13 | - | TRBJ2-7 | - | TRBV4-3 | CASSQVTRGEQYF | TGCGCCAGCAGCCAGGTTACGCGGGGCGAGCAGTACTTC
15 | - | TRBJ2-7 | - | TRBV4-1 | CASSQVGGSSYEQYF | TGCGCCAGCAGCCAAGTAGGGGGGAGCTCCTACGAGCAGTACTTC
17 | - | TRBJ2-3 | TRBD2 | TRBV29-1 | CSVEGGLAGPSTDTQYF | TGCAGCGTTGAAGGGGGACTAGCGGGGCCGAGCACAGATACGCAGTATTTT
13 | - | TRBJ1-2 | TRBD1 | TRBV30 | CAWKGGDLYGYTF | TGTGCCTGGAAAGGGGGCGATCTCTATGGCTACACCTTC
12 | few | TRBJ1-2 | TRBD1 | TRBV7-3 | CASSYGQADYTF | TGTGCCAGCAGCTACGGACAGGCTGACTACACCTTC
15 | few | TRBJ1-5 | - | TRBV7-9 | CASSAKGQGNQPQHF | TGTGCCAGCAGCGCAAAGGGACAAGGCAATCAGCCCCAGCATTTT
14 | - | TRBJ1-2 | - | TRBV29-1 | CSVGQGESHYGYTF | TGCAGCGTTGGCCAAGGGGAGTCCCACTATGGCTACACCTTC
11 | few | TRBJ2-7 | - | TRBV29-1 | CSVDSGHEQYF | TGCAGCGTTGATAGTGGGCACGAGCAGTACTTC
15 | once | TRBJ2-5 | TRBD1 | TRBV30 | CAWKPLRDSQETQYF | TGTGCCTGGAAACCGCTCCGGGACAGCCAAGAGACCCAGTACTTC
16 | - | TRBJ1-1 | - | TRBV5-4 | CASSSLVAPGGTEAFF | TGTGCCAGCAGCTCGCTAGTGGCCCCCGGGGGTACTGAAGCTTTCTTT
15 | few | TRBJ2-3 | TRBD2 | TRBV10-3 | CAISAIAGTTDTQYF | TGTGCCATCAGTGCAATAGCGGGGACCACAGATACGCAGTATTTT
11 | once | TRBJ2-7 | - | TRBV7-8 | CASSLNYEQYF | TGTGCCAGCAGCCTAAACTACGAGCAGTACTTC
17 | - | TRBJ1-5 | TRBD1 | TRBV27 | CASSFPGQGHSNQPQHF | TGTGCCAGCAGTTTCCCCGGACAGGGGCATAGCAATCAGCCCCAGCATTTT
12 | few | TRBJ1-2 | - | TRBV6-6 | CASSYDDYGYTF | TGTGCCAGCAGTTACGACGACTATGGCTACACCTTC
15 | - | TRBJ1-2 | - | TRBV4-3 | CASSQDWNGNYGYTF | TGCGCCAGCAGCCAAGATTGGAACGGCAACTATGGCTACACCTTC
16 | - | TRBJ1-6 | - | TRBV7-9 | CASSYYTAKFVSPLHF | TGTGCCAGCAGCTATTATACAGCAAAATTCGTTTCACCCCTCCACTTT
11 | - | TRBJ1-1 | - | TRBV29-1 | CSAGQNTEAFF | TGCAGCGCCGGACAGAACACTGAAGCTTTCTTT
13 | - | TRBJ1-1 | - | TRBV4-3 | CASSQGPGGQAFF | TGCGCCAGCAGCCAAGGTCCCGGCGGGCAAGCTTTCTTT
15 | - | TRBJ2-3 | - | TRBV4-3 | CASSQGVASTDTQYF | TGCGCCAGCAGCCAAGGGGTAGCTAGCACAGATACGCAGTATTTT